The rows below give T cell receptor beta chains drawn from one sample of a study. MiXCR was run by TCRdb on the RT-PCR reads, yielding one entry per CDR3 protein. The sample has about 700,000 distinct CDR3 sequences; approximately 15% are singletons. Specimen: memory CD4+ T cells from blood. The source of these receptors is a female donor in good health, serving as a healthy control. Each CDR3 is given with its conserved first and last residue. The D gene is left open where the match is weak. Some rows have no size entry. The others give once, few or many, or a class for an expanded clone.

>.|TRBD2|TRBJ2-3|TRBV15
CATSGMRLAGGSTYTDTQYF
TGTGCCACCAGCGGAATGCGACTAGCGGGAGGATCGACCTACACAGATACGCAGTATTTT
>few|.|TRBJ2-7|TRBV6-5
CASSYDVGLGLYEQYF
TGTGCCAGCAGTTACGATGTCGGATTGGGCCTTTACGAGCAGTACTTC
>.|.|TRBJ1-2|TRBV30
CAWSVEGIGGYTF
TGTGCCTGGAGTGTAGAAGGTATTGGTGGCTACACCTTC
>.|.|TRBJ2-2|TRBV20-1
CSARSLGRPLGELFF
TGCAGTGCTAGGTCCCTCGGTAGGCCTCTGGGGGAGCTGTTTTTT
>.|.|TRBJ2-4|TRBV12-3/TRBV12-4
CASSPIRGRAKNIQYF
TGTGCCAGCAGCCCTATCCGGGGGAGGGCCAAAAACATTCAGTACTTC
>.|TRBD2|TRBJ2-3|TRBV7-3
CASGAGSTDTQYF
TGTGCCAGTGGAGCGGGGTCCACAGATACGCAGTATTTT
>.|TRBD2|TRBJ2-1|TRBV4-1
CASRLEAGGSYNEQFF
TGCGCCAGCCGCCTCGAGGCGGGAGGCTCCTACAATGAGCAGTTCTTC
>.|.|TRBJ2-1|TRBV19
CASSIEATGDEQFF
TGTGCCAGTAGTATAGAGGCTACGGGGGATGAGCAGTTCTTC
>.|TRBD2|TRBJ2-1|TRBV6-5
CASSGGASGMSSYNEQFF
TGTGCCAGCAGCGGGGGGGCTAGCGGGATGAGCTCCTACAATGAGCAGTTCTTC
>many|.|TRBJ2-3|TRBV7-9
CASRRRGGGDTDTQYF
TGTGCCAGCCGCCGGAGAGGGGGAGGGGACACAGATACGCAGTATTTT
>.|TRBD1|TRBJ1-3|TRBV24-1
CATSDPGTAGNTIYF
TGTGCCACCAGTGATCCAGGGACAGCTGGAAACACCATATATTTT
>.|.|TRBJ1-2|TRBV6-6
CASHLRQVADSGYTF
TGTGCCAGCCACTTAAGACAGGTGGCGGATTCGGGCTACACCTTC
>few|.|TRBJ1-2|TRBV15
CATSRVSTNGYTF
TGTGCCACCAGCAGAGTGTCTACGAATGGCTACACCTTC
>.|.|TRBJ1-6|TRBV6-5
CASSYSGTPSSYNSPLHF
TGTGCCAGCAGTTACAGCGGGACTCCTAGCTCCTATAATTCACCCCTCCACTTT
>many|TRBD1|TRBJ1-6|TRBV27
CASRTGVDSPLHF
TGTGCCAGCAGGACAGGGGTGGATTCACCCCTCCACTTT
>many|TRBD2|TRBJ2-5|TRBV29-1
CSVGDGLAAQETQYF
TGCAGCGTAGGAGACGGACTAGCGGCACAAGAGACCCAGTACTTC
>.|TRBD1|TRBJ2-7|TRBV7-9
CASSFSWGTGAKEQYF
TGTGCCAGCAGCTTCTCATGGGGGACAGGGGCTAAGGAGCAGTACTTC
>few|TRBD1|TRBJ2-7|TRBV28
CASIGGQSYEQYF
TGTGCCAGCATTGGGGGACAGTCCTACGAGCAGTACTTC
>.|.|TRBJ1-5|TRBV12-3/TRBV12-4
CASTLTGSNQPQHF
TGTGCCAGCACCTTGACAGGAAGCAATCAGCCCCAGCATTTT
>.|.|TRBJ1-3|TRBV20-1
CSAPTGGTGNTIYF
TGCAGTGCCCCAACCGGGGGCACTGGAAACACCATATATTTT
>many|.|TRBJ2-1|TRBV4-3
CASSQDRTSDEQFF
TGCGCCAGCAGCCAAGATCGGACATCCGATGAGCAGTTCTTC
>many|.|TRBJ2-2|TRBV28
CASSSPQNTGELFF
TGTGCCAGCAGTTCTCCCCAGAACACCGGGGAGCTGTTTTTT
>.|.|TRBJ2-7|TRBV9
CASSVIGGRGLYEQYF
TGTGCCAGCAGCGTCATCGGGGGCAGGGGCTTGTACGAGCAGTACTTC
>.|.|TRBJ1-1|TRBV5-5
CASSLNRDTGLNTEAFF
TGTGCCAGCAGCTTGAACCGGGACACTGGACTTAACACTGAAGCTTTCTTT
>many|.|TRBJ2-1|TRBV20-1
CSARVFVLNNEQFF
TGCAGTGCTAGAGTCTTCGTACTAAACAATGAGCAGTTCTTC
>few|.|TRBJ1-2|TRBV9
CASSDQGISAGGYTF
TGTGCCAGCAGCGACCAGGGTATATCCGCGGGGGGCTACACCTTC
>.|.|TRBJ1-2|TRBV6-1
CASSEALGVYLGGYTF
TGTGCCAGCAGTGAAGCGCTCGGGGTCTATTTAGGGGGCTACACCTTC
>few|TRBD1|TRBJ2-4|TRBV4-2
CASSPGTGANIQYF
TGTGCCAGCAGTCCTGGGACAGGGGCAAACATTCAGTACTTC
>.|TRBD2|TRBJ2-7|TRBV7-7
CASSPSVGEGQYF
TGTGCCAGCAGCCCCTCTGTGGGGGAGGGGCAGTACTTC
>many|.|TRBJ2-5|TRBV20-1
CSARDRVINSHETQYF
TGCAGTGCTAGAGATCGGGTAATCAACAGTCATGAGACCCAGTACTTC
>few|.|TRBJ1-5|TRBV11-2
CASSLEWGRDQPQHF
TGTGCCAGCAGCTTAGAATGGGGACGGGATCAGCCCCAGCATTTT
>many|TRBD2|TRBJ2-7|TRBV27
CASSLLASGSGGFEQYF
TGTGCCAGCAGTCTTTTGGCTAGCGGGAGTGGCGGTTTCGAGCAGTACTTC
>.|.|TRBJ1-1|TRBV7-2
CASSRGRNTEAFF
TGTGCCAGCAGCCGCGGGCGGAACACTGAAGCTTTCTTT
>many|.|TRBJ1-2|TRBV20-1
CSVWDGSRNTF
TGCAGTGTTTGGGACGGCTCTCGTAACACCTTC
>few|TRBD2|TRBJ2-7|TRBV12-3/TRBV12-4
CASRESGRAYEQYF
TGTGCCAGCAGAGAAAGCGGGAGGGCCTACGAGCAGTACTTC
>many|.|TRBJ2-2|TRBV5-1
CASSLAVGNTGELFF
TGCGCCAGCAGCTTGGCAGTAGGGAACACCGGGGAGCTGTTTTTT
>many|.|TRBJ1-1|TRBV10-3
CAISESGGTEAFF
TGTGCCATCAGTGAGTCGGGGGGCACTGAAGCTTTCTTT
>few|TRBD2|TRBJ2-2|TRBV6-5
CASSYWVSGGTGELFF
TGTGCCAGCAGTTACTGGGTTAGCGGGGGGACCGGGGAGCTGTTTTTT
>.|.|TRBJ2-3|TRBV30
CAWSLNTDTQYF
TGTGCCTGGAGCCTAAACACAGATACGCAGTATTTT
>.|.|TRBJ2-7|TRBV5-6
CASSLWGIYEQYF
TGTGCCAGCAGCTTGTGGGGAATATACGAGCAGTACTTC
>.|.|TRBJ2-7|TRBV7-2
CASSLGLPLASYEQYF
TGTGCCAGCAGCTTAGGACTGCCATTAGCCTCCTACGAGCAGTACTTC
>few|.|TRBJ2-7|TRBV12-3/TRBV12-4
CASSFGAGNQQYF
TGTGCCAGCAGTTTCGGCGCGGGGAATCAGCAGTACTTC
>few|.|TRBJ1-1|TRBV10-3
CAISGGTTEAFF
TGTGCCATCAGTGGAGGCACCACTGAAGCTTTCTTT
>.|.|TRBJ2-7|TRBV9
CASSVTPSDGEQYF
TGTGCCAGCAGCGTAACCCCCAGCGATGGAGAGCAGTACTTC
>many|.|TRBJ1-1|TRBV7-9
CASSNGRGENTEAFF
TGTGCCAGCAGCAACGGACGAGGCGAGAATACTGAAGCTTTCTTT
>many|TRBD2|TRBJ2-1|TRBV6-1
CASSEGLAGDNEQFF
TGTGCCAGCAGTGAGGGACTAGCGGGAGACAATGAGCAGTTCTTC